The 2 T cell receptor beta chains below were found in one sample sequenced in a study of graft-versus-host responses after intestinal transplantation. The antigens for these receptors are not known. Only in-frame clones appear in the TCRdb table, and some are missing; sequencing was by immunoSEQ multiplex PCR. This sample yields about 90,000 clones, of which about 91% are seen a single time; 0.5% belongs to the top ten. The starting material was unstimulated CD8+ T cells sorted from spleen or lymph node cells, obtained before intestinal transplant. All receptors derive from a human donor who received an intestinal transplant.

The J gene is TRBJ2-5, the V gene TRBV2; 11 bases line up with TRBD1. Germline V CDR1 and CDR2: SNHLY, FYNNEI. With V trimmed by 6 bases and J by 3 bases, 9 bases remained unmatched. The CDR3 is made up of 16 amino acids. Here the CDR3 DNA reads TGTGCCAGCAGATTTACCGGGACAGGGGGAGAAGAGACCCAGTACTTC. Its protein product is CASRFTGTGGEETQYF.

The chain couples TRBV19 to TRBJ2-1; 7 bases align to TRBD1. Unmatched junction bases numbered 12, after V lost 3 bases and J lost 7 bases. This CDR3 is 16 amino acids long. Germline-derived CDR1 and CDR2 are LNHDA and SQIVND (reference sequence). The CDR3 coding sequence is TGTGCCAGTAGTATGGTCCCCCTACAACAGGGGAATGAGCAGTTCTTC. Residues: CASSMVPLQQGNEQFF.